This TCR beta chain derives from a study of cytomegalovirus exposure and HLA in healthy donors. Losses at the gene ends were 2 bases for V and 3 bases for J; bases not matched to a gene: 5. This CDR3 contains 16 residues. Germline assignment: CDR1 PRHDT and CDR2 FYEKMQ (reference sequence). This PCR relied on a set of 60 Vbeta primers and 13 Jbeta primers. Assay used: immunoSEQ multiplex PCR; TCRdb lists only in-frame clones, some missing. The profile covers roughly 130,000 clones, with about 74% appearing a single time and 5.8% taken by the ten largest. Sequencing used PBMCs. This receptor was taken from a woman aged 45-60 years in good health and CMV-seropositive. The chain uses TRBV13 and TRBJ2-1; 9 nucleotides align to TRBD2. The CDR3, as DNA: TGTGCCAGCAGCTTAATCCGGCGGGGGGGCTACAATGAGCAGTTCTTC. This gives the protein CASSLIRRGGYNEQFF.